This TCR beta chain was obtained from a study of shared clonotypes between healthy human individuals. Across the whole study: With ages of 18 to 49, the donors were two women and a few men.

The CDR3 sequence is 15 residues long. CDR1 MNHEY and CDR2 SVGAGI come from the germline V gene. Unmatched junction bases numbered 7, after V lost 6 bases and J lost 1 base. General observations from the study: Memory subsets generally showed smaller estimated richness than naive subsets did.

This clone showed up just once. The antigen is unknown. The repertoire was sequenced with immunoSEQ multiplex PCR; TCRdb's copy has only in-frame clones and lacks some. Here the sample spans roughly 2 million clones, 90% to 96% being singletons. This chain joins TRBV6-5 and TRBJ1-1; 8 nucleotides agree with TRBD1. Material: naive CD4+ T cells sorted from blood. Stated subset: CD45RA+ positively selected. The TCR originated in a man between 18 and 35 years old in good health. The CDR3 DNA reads TGTGCCAGCAGGCACAATGGACAGGGGAACACTGAAGCTTTCTTT. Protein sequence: CASRHNGQGNTEAFF.